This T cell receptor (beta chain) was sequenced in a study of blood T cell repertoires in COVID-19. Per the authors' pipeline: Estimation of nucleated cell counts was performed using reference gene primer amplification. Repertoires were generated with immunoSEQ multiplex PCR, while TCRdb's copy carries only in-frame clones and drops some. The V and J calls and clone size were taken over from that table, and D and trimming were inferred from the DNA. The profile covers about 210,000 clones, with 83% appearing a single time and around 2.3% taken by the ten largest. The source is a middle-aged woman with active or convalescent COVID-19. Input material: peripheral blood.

The CDR3 bases are TGTGCCAGCAGTTACGACAGGGGAGGCACTGAAGCTTTCTTT. It translates to CASSYDRGGTEAFF. V and J are TRBV6-2 or TRBV6-3 and TRBJ1-1, with 8 nucleotides matching TRBD1. The CDR3 consists of 14 residues. CDR1 and CDR2 from the germline V gene are MNHEY and SVGEGT. The V and J ends lost 2 bases and 4 bases, in that order; junction bases with no gene match: 3.